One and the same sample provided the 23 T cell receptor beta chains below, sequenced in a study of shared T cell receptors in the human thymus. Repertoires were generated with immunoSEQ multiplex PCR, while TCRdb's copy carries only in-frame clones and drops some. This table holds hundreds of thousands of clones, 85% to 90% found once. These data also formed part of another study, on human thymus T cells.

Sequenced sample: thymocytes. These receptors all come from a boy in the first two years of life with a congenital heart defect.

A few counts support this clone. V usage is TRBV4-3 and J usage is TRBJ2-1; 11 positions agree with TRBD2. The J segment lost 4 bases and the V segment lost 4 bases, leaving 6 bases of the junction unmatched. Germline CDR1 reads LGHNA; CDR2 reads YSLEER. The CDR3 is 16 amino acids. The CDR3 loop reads CASSPLLAGAYNEQFF. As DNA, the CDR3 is TGCGCCAGCAGCCCCCTACTAGCGGGAGCGTACAATGAGCAGTTCTTC.

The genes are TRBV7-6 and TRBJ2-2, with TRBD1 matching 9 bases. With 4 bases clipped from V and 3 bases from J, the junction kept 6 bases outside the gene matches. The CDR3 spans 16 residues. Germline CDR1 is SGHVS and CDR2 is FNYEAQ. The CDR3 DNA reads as TGTGCCAGCAGCTACCAGGGACAGGGCGACACCGGGGAGCTGTTTTTT. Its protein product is CASSYQGQGDTGELFF. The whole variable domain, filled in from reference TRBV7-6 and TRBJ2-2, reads GAGVSQSPRYKVTKRGQDVALRCDPISGHVSLYWYRQALGQGPEFLTYFNYEAQQDKSGLPNDRFSAERPEGSISTLTIQRTEQRDSAMYRCASSYQGQGDTGELFFGEGSRLTVL.

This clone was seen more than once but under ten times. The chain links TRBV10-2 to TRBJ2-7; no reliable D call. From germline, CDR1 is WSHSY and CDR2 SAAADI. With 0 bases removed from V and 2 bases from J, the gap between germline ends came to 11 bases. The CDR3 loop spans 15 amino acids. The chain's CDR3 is CASSESAPNTYEQYF. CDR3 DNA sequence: TGCGCCAGCAGTGAGTCGGCCCCGAATACCTACGAGCAGTACTTC.

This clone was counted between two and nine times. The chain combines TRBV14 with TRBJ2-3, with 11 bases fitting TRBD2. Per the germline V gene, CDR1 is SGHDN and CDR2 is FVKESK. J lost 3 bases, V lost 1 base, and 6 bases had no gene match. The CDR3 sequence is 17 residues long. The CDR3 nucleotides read TGTGCCAGCAGCCAAGGGATACTAGCGGGAGTGACAGATACGCAGTATTTT. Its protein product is CASSQGILAGVTDTQYF.

The CDR3 DNA is TGCGCCAGCAGGCGAACTAGCGGGAGCCCCCCAGATACGCAGTATTTT. It codes for CASRRTSGSPPDTQYF. The chain carries TRBV5-1 and TRBJ2-3; the match to TRBD2 covers 11 bases. Germline lookup yields CDR1 SGHRS and CDR2 YFSETQ. V lost 5 bases to trimming and J lost 4 bases; unmatched junction nucleotides: 9. This CDR3 spans 16 amino acids.

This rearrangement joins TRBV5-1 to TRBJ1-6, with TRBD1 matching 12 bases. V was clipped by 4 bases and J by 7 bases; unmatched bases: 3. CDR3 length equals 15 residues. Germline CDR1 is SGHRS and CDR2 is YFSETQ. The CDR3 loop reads CASSQGTGGNSPLHF. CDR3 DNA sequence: TGCGCCAGCAGCCAAGGGACAGGGGGCAATTCACCCCTCCACTTT.

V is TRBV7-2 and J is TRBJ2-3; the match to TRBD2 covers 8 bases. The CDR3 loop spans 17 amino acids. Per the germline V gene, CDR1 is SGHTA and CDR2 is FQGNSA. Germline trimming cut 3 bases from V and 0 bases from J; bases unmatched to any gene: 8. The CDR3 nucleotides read TGTGCCAGCAGCTTGACGGCACTAGCGGAAAGCACAGATACGCAGTATTTT. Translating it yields CASSLTALAESTDTQYF.

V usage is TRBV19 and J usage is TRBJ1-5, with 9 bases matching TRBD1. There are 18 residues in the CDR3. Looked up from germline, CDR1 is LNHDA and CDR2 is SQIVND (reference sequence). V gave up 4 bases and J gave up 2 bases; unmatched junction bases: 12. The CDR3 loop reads CASSSPMTGGNGNQPQHF. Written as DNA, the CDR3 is TGTGCCAGTAGTAGCCCCATGACAGGGGGAAATGGCAATCAGCCCCAGCATTTT. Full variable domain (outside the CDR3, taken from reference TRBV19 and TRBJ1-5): DGGITQSPKYLFRKEGQNVTLSCEQNLNHDAMYWYRQDPGQGLRLIYYSQIVNDFQKGDIAEGYSVSREKKESFPLTVTSAQKNPTAFYLCASSSPMTGGNGNQPQHFGDGTRLSIL.

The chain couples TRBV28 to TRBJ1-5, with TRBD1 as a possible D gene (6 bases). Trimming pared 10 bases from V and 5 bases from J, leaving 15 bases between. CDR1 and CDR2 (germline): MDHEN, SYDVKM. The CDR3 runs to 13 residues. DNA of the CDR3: TGTGCCACCAAAACAGGGCTTCATCAGCCCCAGCATTTT. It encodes CATKTGLHQPQHF.

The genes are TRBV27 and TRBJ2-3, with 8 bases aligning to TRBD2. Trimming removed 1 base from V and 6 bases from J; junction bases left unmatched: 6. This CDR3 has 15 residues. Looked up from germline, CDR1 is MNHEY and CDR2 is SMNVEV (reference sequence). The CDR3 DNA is TGTGCCAGCAGTTTATGGCAGCGGGAGCCGGATACGCAGTATTTT. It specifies CASSLWQREPDTQYF.

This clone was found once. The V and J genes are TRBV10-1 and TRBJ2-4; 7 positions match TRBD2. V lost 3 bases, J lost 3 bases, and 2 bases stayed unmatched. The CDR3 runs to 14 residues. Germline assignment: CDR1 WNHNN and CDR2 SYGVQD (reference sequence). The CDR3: CASSDGLDKNIQYF. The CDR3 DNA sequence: TGCGCCAGCAGTGACGGACTAGACAAAAACATTCAGTACTTC.

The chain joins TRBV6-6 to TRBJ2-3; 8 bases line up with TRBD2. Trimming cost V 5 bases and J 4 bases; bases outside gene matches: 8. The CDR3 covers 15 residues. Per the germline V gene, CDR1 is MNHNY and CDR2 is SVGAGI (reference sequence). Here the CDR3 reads CASSLGAGGPDTQYF. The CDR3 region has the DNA TGTGCCAGCAGTCTGGGGGCGGGAGGCCCAGATACGCAGTATTTT.

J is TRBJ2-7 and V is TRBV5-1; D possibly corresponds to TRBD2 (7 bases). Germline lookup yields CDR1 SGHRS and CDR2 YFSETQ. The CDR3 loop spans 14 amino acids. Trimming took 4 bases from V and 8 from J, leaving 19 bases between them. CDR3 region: CASSLAGGRVKQYF. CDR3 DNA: TGCGCCAGCAGCCTCGCCGGGGGGCGAGTAAAGCAGTACTTC.

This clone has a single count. CDR3 sequence (DNA): TGTGCCAGCAGCCAAGATCTCGTCTCTAGATACAATGAGCAGTTCTTC. It yields the protein CASSQDLVSRYNEQFF. This sequence joins TRBV4-2 and TRBJ2-1; D unresolved. Trimming took 0 bases from V and 4 from J, leaving 13 bases between them. The CDR3 extends over 16 amino acids. Per germline, CDR1 LGHNA and CDR2 YNFKEQ.

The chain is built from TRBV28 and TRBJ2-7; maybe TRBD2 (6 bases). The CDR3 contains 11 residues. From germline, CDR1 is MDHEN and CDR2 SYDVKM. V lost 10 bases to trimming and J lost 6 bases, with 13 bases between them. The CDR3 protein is CATSDGGEQYF. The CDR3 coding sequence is TGTGCCACCTCGGACGGGGGCGAGCAGTACTTC.

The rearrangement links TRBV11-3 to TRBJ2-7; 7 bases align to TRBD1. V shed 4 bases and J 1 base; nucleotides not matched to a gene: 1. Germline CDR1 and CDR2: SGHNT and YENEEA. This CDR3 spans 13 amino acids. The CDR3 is CASSWDSSYEQYF. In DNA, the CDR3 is TGTGCCAGCAGCTGGGACAGTTCCTACGAGCAGTACTTC.

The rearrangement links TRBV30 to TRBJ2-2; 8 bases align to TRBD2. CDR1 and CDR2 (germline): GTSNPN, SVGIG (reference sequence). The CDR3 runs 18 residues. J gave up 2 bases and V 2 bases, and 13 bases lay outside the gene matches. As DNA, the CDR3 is TGTGCCTGGAGTTGGATGAGGCTAGCGGGTGATAACACCGGGGAGCTGTTTTTT. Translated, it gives CAWSWMRLAGDNTGELFF.

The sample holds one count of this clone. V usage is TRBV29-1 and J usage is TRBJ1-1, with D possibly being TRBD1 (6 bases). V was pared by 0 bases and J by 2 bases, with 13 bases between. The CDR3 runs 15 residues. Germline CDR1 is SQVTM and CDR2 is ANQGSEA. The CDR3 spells CSVEDYRVSNTEAFF. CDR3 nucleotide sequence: TGCAGCGTTGAAGACTACAGGGTTTCCAACACTGAAGCTTTCTTT.

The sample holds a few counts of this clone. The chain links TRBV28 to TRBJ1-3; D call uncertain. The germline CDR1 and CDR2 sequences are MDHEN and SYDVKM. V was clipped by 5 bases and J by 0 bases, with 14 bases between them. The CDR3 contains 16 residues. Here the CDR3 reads CASSPRGELSGNTIYF. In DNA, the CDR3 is TGTGCCAGCAGTCCCCGCGGGGAGCTCTCTGGAAACACCATATATTTT. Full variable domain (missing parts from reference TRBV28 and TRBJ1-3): DVKVTQSSRYLVKRTGEKVFLECVQDMDHENMFWYRQDPGLGLRLIYFSYDVKMKEKGDIPEGYSVSREKKERFSLILESASTNQTSMYLCASSPRGELSGNTIYFGEGSWLTVV.

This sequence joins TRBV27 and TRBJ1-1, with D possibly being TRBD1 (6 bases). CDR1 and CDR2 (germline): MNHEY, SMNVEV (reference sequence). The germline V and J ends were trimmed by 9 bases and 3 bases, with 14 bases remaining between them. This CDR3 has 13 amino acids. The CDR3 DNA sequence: TGTGCCAGTGGCAGGGGTAAGGACACTGAAGCTTTCTTT. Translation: CASGRGKDTEAFF.

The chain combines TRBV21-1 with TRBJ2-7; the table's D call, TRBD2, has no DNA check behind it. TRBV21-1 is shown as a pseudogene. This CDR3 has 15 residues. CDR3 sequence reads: CASSKAVAGTYEQYF. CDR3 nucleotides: TGTGCCAGCAGCAAAGCGGTAGCGGGAACCTACGAGCAGTACTTC.

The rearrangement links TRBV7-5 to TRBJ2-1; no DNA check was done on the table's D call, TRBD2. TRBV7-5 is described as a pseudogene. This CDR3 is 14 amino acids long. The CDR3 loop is CARSFSGGSGEQFF. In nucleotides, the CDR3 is TGTGCCAGAAGCTTCAGCGGGGGCTCGGGGGAGCAGTTCTTC.

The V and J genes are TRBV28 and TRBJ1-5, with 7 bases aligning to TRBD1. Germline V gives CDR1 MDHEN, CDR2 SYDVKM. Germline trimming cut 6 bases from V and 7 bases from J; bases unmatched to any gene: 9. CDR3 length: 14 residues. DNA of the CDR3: TGTGCCAGCAGCTACTCAGGGGGAGAGCAGCCCCAGCATTTT. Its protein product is CASSYSGGEQPQHF.